This is a list of T cell receptor beta chains from one sample in a study of tumor-infiltrating lymphocytes in primary liver carcinoma. TCRdb called the multiplex PCR reads again in MiXCR, with one record for every CDR3 protein. Of approximately 73,000 distinct CDR3 sequences in the sample, roughly two thirds are singletons; the top ten hold 28%. Material: liver tumor tissue from sampling region 4. The receptor source for this set is a middle-aged man with primary liver carcinoma and hepatitis B virus infection. The CDR3 runs from the conserved cysteine through the conserved F or W. The D gene is left open where the match is weak. The size of a clone is reported for some rows only, either as once, few or many, or as a class for expanded clones.

V	J	size	D	CDR3	DNA
TRBV12-3/TRBV12-4	TRBJ2-1	many	TRBD2	CASNAPKTSGSSYNEQFF	TGTGCCAGTAATGCGCCAAAGACTAGCGGAAGCTCCTACAATGAGCAGTTCTTC
TRBV5-4	TRBJ1-2	NA	NA	CASSLADNCSHTF	TGTGCCAGCAGCTTGGCCGACAACTGTAGCCACACCTTC
TRBV6-1	TRBJ1-3	NA	NA	CASSDGGPVRYTIYF	TGTGCCAGCAGTGATGGCGGACCCGTCAGATACACCATATATTTT
TRBV11-2	TRBJ2-7	few	NA	CVSSLAAREYEQYF	TGTGTTAGCAGCTTAGCGGCTAGAGAATACGAGCAGTACTTC
TRBV15	TRBJ2-6	NA	TRBD2	CGTSLPGGGANVLTF	TGTGGCACCAGTCTTCCGGGAGGGGGGGCCAACGTCCTGACTTTC
TRBV18	TRBJ1-1	few	NA	CASSPGHTEAFF	TGTGCCAGCTCACCGGGCCACACTGAAGCTTTCTTT
TRBV28	TRBJ2-7	once	NA	CAIRPTGLSYEQYF	TGTGCCATCAGACCGACAGGTTTGTCCTACGAGCAGTACTTC
TRBV30	TRBJ2-7	once	NA	CASSEPGLGYKRYF	TGTGCCTCGAGTGAGCCAGGGCTGGGTTACAAGCGGTACTTC
TRBV5-4	TRBJ2-1	many	NA	CASSLGSAVKGNEQFF	TGTGCCAGCAGCTTGGGGTCAGCGGTGAAGGGGAATGAGCAGTTCTTC
TRBV11-1	TRBJ2-1	NA	TRBD2	CASSLRLAGEVDDERFF	TGTGCCAGCAGCCTGAGACTAGCGGGAGAAGTTGACGATGAGAGGTTCTTC
TRBV12-3/TRBV12-4	TRBJ1-5	many	NA	CASSLLIRQFGVSGTYSNQPQHF	TGTGCCAGCAGTTTGTTGATTCGACAGTTCGGGGTATCTGGGACCTATAGCAATCAGCCCCAGCATTTT
TRBV5-1	TRBJ2-1	NA	NA	CASSLEGAGYNEQFF	TGCGCCAGCAGCTTGGAGGGGGCGGGATACAATGAGCAGTTCTTC
TRBV20-1	TRBJ2-1	NA	NA	CSAVSWEAFTNEQFF	TGCAGTGCTGTCTCCTGGGAGGCCTTTACGAATGAGCAGTTCTTC
TRBV6-2/TRBV6-3	TRBJ2-2	many	TRBD1	CASTLQGAETGELFF	TGTGCCAGCACCTTACAGGGGGCGGAAACCGGGGAGCTGTTTTTT
TRBV20-1	TRBJ2-1	NA	NA	CSASSSFSRGDEQFF	TGCAGTGCCTCCTCTAGCTTTTCCCGGGGCGATGAGCAGTTCTTC
TRBV7-3	TRBJ2-1	NA	NA	CASSPDRSSYNEQFF	TGTGCCAGCAGCCCAGACAGGAGCTCCTACAATGAGCAGTTCTTC
TRBV28	TRBJ1-5	NA	NA	CASSSPGRSNQTQHF	TGTGCCAGCAGTTCACCTGGAAGAAGCAATCAGACCCAGCATTTT
TRBV29-1	TRBJ1-1	NA	NA	CRASEASSTEAFF	TGCAGAGCATCGGAGGCGAGTAGCACTGAAGCTTTCTTT
TRBV28	TRBJ2-7	NA	NA	CASSFQPRSYEQYF	TGTGCCAGCAGTTTTCAACCCAGGAGCTACGAGCAATACTTC
TRBV6-1	TRBJ2-7	NA	NA	CASSEQQVTYEHYF	TGTGCAAGCAGTGAACAACAGGTCACCTACGAGCACTACTTC
TRBV29-1	TRBJ2-5	NA	TRBD1	CSGGDRRETQYF	TGTAGCGGAGGGGACAGGAGGGAGACCCAGTACTTC
TRBV7-2	TRBJ2-5	NA	NA	CASSPGGAQETQYF	TGTGCCAGCAGCCCAGGGGGGGCCCAAGAGACCCAGTACTTC
TRBV5-1	TRBJ1-1	many	TRBD1	CASSLGGGHMNTEAFF	TGCGCCAGCAGCTTAGGGGGCGGTCATATGAACACTGAAGCTTTCTTT
TRBV6-6	TRBJ1-5	many	NA	CASSYRSDQPQHF	TGTGCCAGCAGTTACCGATCGGATCAGCCCCAGCATTTT
TRBV6-6	TRBJ2-5	many	TRBD2	CASSSSGGRETQYF	TGTGCCAGCAGTTCCTCGGGGGGGAGGGAGACCCAGTACTTC
TRBV10-3	TRBJ2-3	many	NA	CAIMSTSSTDTQYF	TGTGCCATCATGTCGACCTCTAGCACAGATACGCAGTATTTT